This is a list of T cell receptor beta chains from one sample in a study of shared clonotypes between healthy human individuals. Measured with immunoSEQ multiplex PCR; TCRdb has only the in-frame clones, and not every one. The sample includes a few hundred thousand clones, approximately 97% of them seen just once. Material for sequencing was naive CD4+ T cells sorted from blood. These receptors originate from a woman aged 25 to 45 in good health. Both conserved end residues are part of each CDR3. The D gene is left open where the match is weak. The size entry is marked missing in some rows and otherwise reads once, few, many or a size class.

size	V	D	J	CDR3	DNA
.	TRBV29-1	.	TRBJ1-5	CSVGGQGPNQPQHF	TGCAGCGTTGGGGGCCAGGGGCCCAATCAGCCCCAGCATTTT
.	TRBV28	TRBD1	TRBJ1-2	CASSPDRGSGYTF	TGTGCCAGCAGCCCTGACAGGGGGTCCGGCTACACCTTC
.	TRBV27	.	TRBJ2-7	CASSLFPAYEQYF	TGTGCCAGCAGTTTATTCCCCGCCTACGAGCAGTACTTC
.	TRBV19	.	TRBJ2-7	CASSPIGQSWSYEQYF	TGTGCCAGTAGTCCCATAGGTCAGAGTTGGTCCTACGAGCAGTACTTC
.	TRBV6-5	.	TRBJ1-1	CASSWGRGLNTEAFF	TGTGCCAGCAGTTGGGGCAGGGGCTTGAACACTGAAGCTTTCTTT
.	TRBV28	.	TRBJ1-2	CASRFYGYTF	TGTGCCAGCAGGTTCTATGGCTACACCTTC
.	TRBV7-9	.	TRBJ2-7	CASSSGPYEQYF	TGTGCCAGCAGCTCGGGACCCTACGAGCAGTACTTC
.	TRBV4-1	TRBD1	TRBJ1-4	CASSQDPTGYEKLFF	TGCGCCAGCAGCCAAGATCCGACAGGGTATGAAAAACTGTTTTTT
.	TRBV28	.	TRBJ1-1	CASRQQNTEAFF	TGTGCCAGCAGACAACAAAACACTGAAGCTTTCTTT
.	TRBV5-1	TRBD2	TRBJ2-3	CASRFSGLDTDTQYF	TGCGCCAGCAGATTTTCGGGACTAGACACAGATACGCAGTATTTT
.	TRBV2	.	TRBJ2-7	CASSLQGEDYEQYF	TGTGCCAGCAGTTTACAGGGAGAGGACTACGAGCAGTACTTC
once	TRBV2	TRBD2	TRBJ2-3	CASSAILAGGADTQYF	TGTGCCAGCAGTGCCATACTAGCGGGAGGAGCAGATACGCAGTATTTT
.	TRBV7-8	TRBD1	TRBJ1-2	CASSPPGTGGGDGYTF	TGTGCCAGCAGCCCCCCCGGGACAGGGGGCGGGGATGGCTACACCTTC
.	TRBV4-1	.	TRBJ2-7	CASSPAGKTVATGEQYF	TGCGCCAGCAGCCCCGCAGGGAAAACGGTGGCGACGGGAGAGCAGTACTTC
.	TRBV6-5	TRBD2	TRBJ2-2	CASTRGGKAGELFF	TGTGCCAGCACCCGGGGGGGCAAAGCCGGGGAGCTGTTTTTT
.	TRBV7-6	TRBD2	TRBJ2-1	CASSLRTSGIRSYNEQFF	TGTGCCAGCAGCTTACGGACTAGCGGGATAAGGTCCTACAATGAGCAGTTCTTC
.	TRBV7-7	.	TRBJ2-1	CASSLAGGNEQFF	TGTGCCAGCAGCTTAGCTGGAGGGAATGAGCAGTTCTTC
.	TRBV27	.	TRBJ1-2	CASSSPGSNYGYTF	TGTGCCAGCAGCTCCCCCGGGAGTAACTATGGCTACACCTTC
.	TRBV12-5	.	TRBJ1-1	CASGCPAAQPMNTEAFF	TGTGCTAGTGGTTGCCCGGCAGCCCAGCCGATGAACACTGAAGCTTTCTTT
.	TRBV6-1	.	TRBJ1-2	CASSDRGAGYGYTF	TGTGCCAGCAGTGACAGGGGAGCGGGCTATGGCTACACCTTC
.	TRBV5-4	TRBD2	TRBJ2-3	CASSLGLAGEVDTQYF	TGTGCCAGCAGCTTGGGACTAGCGGGAGAGGTTGATACGCAGTATTTT
.	TRBV11-2	TRBD1	TRBJ2-7	CASSLQGVNEQYF	TGTGCCAGCAGCTTACAGGGGGTTAACGAGCAGTACTTC
once	TRBV11-2	.	TRBJ2-4	CASRQIQGAKNIQYF	TGTGCCAGCAGACAAATACAGGGAGCCAAAAACATTCAGTACTTC
.	TRBV30	.	TRBJ2-1	CAWGSEVPSFNEQFF	TGTGCCTGGGGGTCCGAGGTCCCCTCATTCAATGAGCAGTTCTTC
.	TRBV18	.	TRBJ2-3	CASSTPGTDTQYF	TGTGCCAGCTCCACCCCCGGCACAGATACGCAGTATTTT
.	TRBV15	.	TRBJ2-7	CATSRDSGAPHEQYF	TGTGCCACCAGCAGAGATTCAGGGGCCCCCCACGAGCAGTACTTC
.	TRBV25-1	TRBD2	TRBJ2-3	CASSEALAGGPDTQYF	TGTGCCAGCAGTGAAGCACTAGCGGGAGGTCCAGATACGCAGTATTTT
.	TRBV10-1	TRBD2	TRBJ2-5	CASSRGGPQETQYF	TGCGCCAGCAGCCGGGGAGGGCCTCAGGAGACCCAGTACTTC